The 24 T cell receptor beta chains below were found in one sample sequenced in a study of T-cell reconstitution after alpha-beta-depleted transplantation in children. Unique molecular identifiers were used to barcode this TCRbeta library. TCRdb re-analysed the PCR reads in MiXCR, keeping a single row per CDR3 protein. The table has fewer than 750,000 distinct CDR3 sequences, under 30% seen once. The sample was PBMCs, mostly from graft donor cells, taken 360 days after TCRalphabeta/CD19-depleted stem cell transplant. Receptors originate from a boy under three years old who had a stem cell transplant for acute myeloid leukemia, so the T cells may come from the graft donor.

The chain joins TRBV12-3 or TRBV12-4 to TRBJ2-2; 11 positions agree with TRBD2. The CDR3 is 15 residues long. J was trimmed by 3 bases and V by 8 bases; bases with no gene match: 5. This CDR3 reads CASLLAGAYTGELFF. The CDR3 DNA is TGTGCCAGCCTACTAGCGGGGGCCTACACCGGGGAGCTGTTTTTT.

There are many counts of this clonotype. The rearrangement joins TRBV12-3 or TRBV12-4 to TRBJ2-1; 9 bases are shared with TRBD1. With V trimmed by 5 bases and J by 8 bases, 1 base remained unmatched. The CDR3 runs 12 residues. CDR3 nucleotides: TGTGCCAGCAGTGACAGGGGGGATGAGCAGTTCTTC. It is translated as CASSDRGDEQFF.

This clonotype was seen a single time. The chain uses TRBV29-1 and TRBJ1-1; no clear D. Germline V CDR1 and CDR2: SQVTM, ANQGSEA. The CDR3 is 16 amino acids. Trimming left V 4 bases short and J 0 bases short, with 18 bases between. The CDR3 sequence: CSVAPPRTQMNTEAFF. The DNA of the CDR3 is TGCAGCGTTGCCCCCCCCAGAACGCAAATGAACACTGAAGCTTTCTTT.

This clonotype was counted many times. The V call is TRBV6-1, the J call TRBJ1-6; no clear D gene. This CDR3 is 14 amino acids long. V gave up 7 bases and J gave up 9 bases, with 16 bases separating them. In germline, CDR1 is MNHNS, CDR2 SASEGT. The CDR3 reads CASTPWPEGSPLHF. CDR3 DNA: TGTGCCAGCACCCCCTGGCCCGAGGGTTCACCCCTCCACTTT.

The chain employs TRBV12-3 or TRBV12-4 and TRBJ1-1, with 9 bases that match TRBD1. V gave up 0 bases and J gave up 3 bases; unmatched junction bases: 5. The CDR3 totals 16 residues. The CDR3 sequence is CASSLALYRGHTEAFF. In DNA, the CDR3 is TGTGCCAGCAGTTTAGCTCTTTACAGGGGGCACACTGAAGCTTTCTTT.

Comment on this clonotype: At one end the junction does not follow the germline gene, possibly because of a read error. The chain joins TRBV13 to TRBJ2-3, with D perhaps TRBD2 (5 bases). Germline V gives CDR1 PRHDT, CDR2 FYEKMQ (reference sequence). CDR3 length: 15 amino acids. The CDR3 bases are TGTGCCAGCAGCCTAGGACTTTTACCCACAGATACGCAGTATTTT. Its translation is CASSLGLLPTDTQYF.

The chain has TRBV4-1 and TRBJ2-1; 9 bases map to TRBD2. V gave up 0 bases and J gave up 2 bases; unmatched junction bases: 5. This CDR3 comprises 17 residues. Per the germline V gene, CDR1 is MGHRA and CDR2 is YSYEKL. CDR3 coding DNA: TGCGCCAGCAGCCAAGACGGGCTAGCGGGGACCTACAATGAGCAGTTCTTC. This sequence encodes CASSQDGLAGTYNEQFF.

The sample holds a few counts of this clonotype. The rearrangement uses TRBV3-1 and TRBJ1-2, with TRBD1 matching over 9 bases. This CDR3 contains 17 residues. Germline values: CDR1 LGHDT, CDR2 YNNKEL (reference sequence). The J segment lost 2 bases and the V segment lost 3 bases, leaving 10 bases of the junction unmatched. CDR3 DNA sequence: TGTGCCAGCAGCCACCCTCCCGGGACAGGGTTAAACTATGGCTACACCTTC. Translation: CASSHPPGTGLNYGYTF.

This clonotype has only a few counts. The CDR3 DNA sequence: TGCAGTGCTAGAGATTGGGGGGAAAATGAGCAGTTCTTC. Translation gives CSARDWGENEQFF. The rearrangement uses TRBV20-1 and TRBJ2-1, with a tentative D call TRBD2 (6 bases). Trimming removed 0 bases at V and 7 bases at J, with 10 bases between. Germline V CDR1 and CDR2: DFQATT, SNEGSKA (reference sequence). The CDR3 contains 13 residues.

The sample holds a few counts of this clonotype. The V and J genes are TRBV29-1 and TRBJ2-1; D may be TRBD1 or TRBD2 (5 bases each). This CDR3 comprises 12 residues. Looked up from germline, CDR1 is SQVTM and CDR2 is ANQGSEA. Trimming shortened V by 3 bases and J by 4 bases, and 7 bases separated the two germline ends. CDR3 protein: CSVEGVYNEQFF. CDR3 coding DNA: TGCAGCGTTGAGGGGGTTTACAATGAGCAGTTCTTC.

This clonotype was seen at least ten times. The chain couples TRBV7-2 to TRBJ2-1, with 8 bases fitting TRBD2. V lost 1 base to trimming and J lost 9 bases; unmatched junction nucleotides: 8. Germline V CDR1 and CDR2: SGHTA, FQGNSA. This CDR3 contains 15 residues. CDR3 in amino acids: CASSLDRGGPFEQFF. CDR3 coding DNA: TGTGCCAGCAGCTTAGATCGGGGGGGGCCGTTTGAGCAGTTCTTC.

To note about this clonotype: One base away lies a much larger clone, so this may be a sequencing read error. The chain carries TRBV29-1 and TRBJ2-3, with D possibly being TRBD1 or TRBD2 (5 bases each). Germline values: CDR1 SQVTM, CDR2 ANQGSEA. The CDR3 is made up of 15 amino acids. CDR3 nucleotides: TGCAGCGTCGCACCAGGGTGGTCTAGCACAGATACGCAGTGTTTT. It codes for CSVAPGWSSTDTQCF.

This clonotype showed up many times. The rearrangement uses TRBV12-3 or TRBV12-4 and TRBJ2-7, with 8 bases that match TRBD2. Unmatched junction bases numbered 2, after V lost 9 bases and J lost 4 bases. This CDR3 contains 11 residues. This CDR3 is CASGGGYEQYF. CDR3 DNA sequence: TGTGCCAGTGGCGGGGGGTACGAGCAGTACTTC.

This chain links TRBV4-2 with TRBJ1-5, with TRBD1 matching over 8 bases. This CDR3 spans 18 amino acids. V lost 4 bases to trimming and J lost 0 bases; unmatched junction nucleotides: 11. The germline CDR1 and CDR2 sequences are LGHNA and YNFKEQ. CDR3 residues: CASSLRATGDFSNQPQHF. The CDR3 region has the DNA TGTGCCAGCAGCCTGAGGGCGACAGGGGATTTTAGCAATCAGCCCCAGCATTTT.

This clonotype was counted a few times. J is TRBJ2-7 and V is TRBV5-1; TRBD2 matches 9 bases. V dropped 0 bases and J dropped 0; count of bases not matched to a gene: 10. Looked up from germline, CDR1 is SGHRS and CDR2 is YFSETQ. The CDR3 is 18 residues long. The CDR3 DNA reads as TGCGCCAGCAGCTTGGTCGGTAGCGGGGGCCAAAGCTCCTACGAGCAGTACTTC. Its translation: CASSLVGSGGQSSYEQYF.

The chain joins TRBV20-1 to TRBJ2-3; perhaps TRBD2 as D (6 bases). Germline V gives CDR1 DFQATT, CDR2 SNEGSKA (reference sequence). Trimming left V 7 bases short and J 1 base short, with 24 bases between. The CDR3 has 17 residues. The CDR3 here is CSGSGGRSESGTDTQYF. The CDR3 bases are TGCAGTGGCTCCGGGGGTAGGAGTGAGTCGGGCACAGATACGCAGTATTTT.

The chain recombines TRBV7-8 with TRBJ2-1, with TRBD2 matching 16 bases. Germline-derived CDR1 and CDR2 are SGHVS and FQNEAQ. After removal of 0 bases from V and 2 bases from J, the junction contained 7 bases not matched to a gene. The CDR3 consists of 20 residues. CDR3 sequence reads: CASSLALPGLAGGTYNEQFF. In DNA form, the CDR3 reads TGTGCCAGCAGCTTAGCGCTTCCGGGACTAGCGGGGGGGACCTACAATGAGCAGTTCTTC.

This clonotype has at least ten counts. The chain employs TRBV2 and TRBJ1-1; D is unclear. The V and J ends lost 4 bases and 4 bases respectively, with 13 bases between them. Looked up from germline, CDR1 is SNHLY and CDR2 is FYNNEI. This CDR3 region has 14 residues. The CDR3 region is CASSVLGFSTEAFF. The CDR3 region has the DNA TGTGCCAGCAGTGTTTTGGGGTTCAGCACTGAAGCTTTCTTT.

This clonotype came up a few times. This chain uses TRBV6-5 with TRBJ2-3; no clear D. V was pared by 6 bases and J by 6 bases, with 7 bases between. Per the germline V gene, CDR1 is MNHEY and CDR2 is SVGAGI. This CDR3 is built from 11 residues. CDR3: CASRMGDTQYF. The CDR3 coding sequence is TGTGCCAGCAGAATGGGTGATACGCAGTATTTT.

This clonotype was detected many times. The rearrangement links TRBV5-1 to TRBJ2-2; unclear D gene. This CDR3 has 16 amino acids. The ends were cut back, 4 bases at V and 0 bases at J, with 13 bases in the middle. CDR1 SGHRS and CDR2 YFSETQ come from the germline V gene. As DNA, the CDR3 is TGCGCCAGCAGCCCCCCGGCGTTCGCGAACACCGGGGAGCTGTTTTTT. Encoded protein: CASSPPAFANTGELFF.

The table lists this clonotype with a few counts. The CDR3: CASSYWPIENYGYTF. CDR3 DNA: TGTGCCAGCAGTTACTGGCCAATCGAGAACTATGGCTACACCTTC. The chain employs TRBV6-5 and TRBJ1-2; D unclear. V lost 1 base and J 2 bases, leaving 11 bases between the germline ends. This CDR3 has 15 amino acids. CDR1 and CDR2 (germline): MNHEY, SVGAGI.

Remarks on this clonotype: Possible read error: a much larger clone is one base away. V gene TRBV27 combines with J gene TRBJ2-1; no firm D call. The CDR3 loop spans 11 amino acids. Per germline, CDR1 MNHEY and CDR2 SMNVEV (reference sequence). V lost 4 bases, J lost 5 bases, and 3 bases lay in between. The CDR3 DNA is TGTGCCAGCAGTTCTGACAATGAGCAGTTCTTC. Amino acid sequence: CASSSDNEQFF.

The rearrangement uses TRBV5-6 and TRBJ1-4; unclear D gene. V dropped 6 bases and J dropped 8 bases, with 11 bases sitting between them. This CDR3 is built from 12 residues. Germline CDR1 reads SGHDT; CDR2 reads YYEEEE. The CDR3 nucleotides are TGTGCCAGCACCCGGCGGGGAGAAAAACTGTTTTTT. Translating it yields CASTRRGEKLFF.

The chain joins TRBV5-1 to TRBJ1-2, with D possibly matching TRBD1 (5 bases). This CDR3 is built from 15 residues. The germline CDR1 and CDR2 sequences are SGHRS and YFSETQ. V lost 4 bases and J 4 bases, leaving 17 bases between the germline ends. The CDR3 bases are TGCGCCAGCAGCCCCCCGGCAGGGACGGGCTATGGCTACACCTTC. Its translation is CASSPPAGTGYGYTF.